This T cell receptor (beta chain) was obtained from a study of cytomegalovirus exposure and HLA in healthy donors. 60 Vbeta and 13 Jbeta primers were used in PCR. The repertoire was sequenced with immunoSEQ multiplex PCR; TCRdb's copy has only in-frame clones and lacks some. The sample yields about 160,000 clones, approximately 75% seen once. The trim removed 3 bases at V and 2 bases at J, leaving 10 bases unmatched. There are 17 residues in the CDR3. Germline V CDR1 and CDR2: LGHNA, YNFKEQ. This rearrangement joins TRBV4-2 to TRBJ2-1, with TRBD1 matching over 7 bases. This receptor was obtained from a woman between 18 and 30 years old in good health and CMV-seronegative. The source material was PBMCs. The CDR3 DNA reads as TGTGCCAGCAGCCACCACGGACAGGTCCAACCCTACAATGAGCAGTTCTTC. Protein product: CASSHHGQVQPYNEQFF.